This TCR beta chain was sequenced in a study of prognosis after radiotherapy for stage I lung cancer. The CDR3 consists of 16 residues. Germline CDR1 reads MGHRA; CDR2 reads YSYEKL. V shed 4 bases and J shed 1 base, with 11 bases lying between them. Starting from genomic DNA, TCR beta CDR3 was amplified through two-round multiplex PCR. Primers targeting each individual TRBV and TRBJ gene were applied in first-round PCR. TCRdb itself ran the multiplex PCR reads through MiXCR, one entry per CDR3 protein. The profile shows 50,000 or so distinct CDR3 sequences, around a third of them singletons. The sample consisted of PBMCs, taken before or after stereotactic body radiation therapy (not recorded which). The V and J genes are TRBV4-1 and TRBJ2-6; maybe TRBD2 (6 bases). The TCR sequence derives from a donor aged 50 or older with non-small cell lung cancer. The CDR3 DNA sequence: TGCGCCAGCAGCCCTCAAGCGGGTTCTGGGGCCAACGTCCTGACTTTC. This translates into CASSPQAGSGANVLTF.